This TCR beta chain was observed in a study of monozygotic twins with inflammatory bowel disease. With regard to this clonotype: What it recognizes is unknown.

Reprocessing the 5' RACE reads, TCRdb reports a single entry for every CDR3 protein and omits DNA. In total, the table holds about 160,000 distinct CDR3 sequences. Study-wide results and caveats: Individual T cell subtypes were not distinguishable. Limited statistical power may explain no repertoire similarity difference between concordant and discordant twins. In these data, no single strong IBD-associated signal or clonotype received support. Diversity of TCRbeta measured by inverse Simpson was lower in IBD patients than in healthy co-twins.

The germline CDR1 and CDR2 sequences are ENHRY and SYGVKD. The CDR3 covers 18 residues. The V and J genes are TRBV10-3 and TRBJ1-1; TCRdb names TRBD1, which stays unverified in the absence of DNA. The material sequenced was blood. This receptor was identified in a human donor with ulcerative colitis or Crohn's disease, or a healthy co-twin of an affected twin (not recorded which). The CDR3 sequence: CAISEPIGQGGRNTEAFF.